These 20 T cell receptor beta chains originate from one sample sequenced in a study of blood T cell repertoires in COVID-19. Repertoires were generated with immunoSEQ multiplex PCR, while TCRdb's copy carries only in-frame clones and drops some. This table has 250,000 or so clones, about 91% appearing once. Sequenced material: PBMCs or T cells enriched from blood (not recorded which). The receptors were gathered from a woman aged 25 to 45 with acute COVID-19.

The chain recombines TRBV14 with TRBJ1-2; perhaps TRBD1 as D (6 bases). The CDR3 covers 15 residues. The V end lost 5 bases, the J end lost 8 bases, and 21 bases lay between the germline ends. The V gene's germline CDR1 is SGHDN and CDR2 FVKESK. This CDR3 reads CASSLQAGAVQGYTF. CDR3 sequence (DNA): TGTGCCAGCAGCTTACAAGCAGGGGCCGTTCAGGGCTACACCTTC.

This clone has a single count. CDR3 bases: TGTGCCAGCAGACGGACAGTTTACCCGAACTATGGCTACACCTTC. Its translation is CASRRTVYPNYGYTF. The J gene is TRBJ1-2, the V gene TRBV2; a weak D match, TRBD1 (6 bases). Germline values: CDR1 SNHLY, CDR2 FYNNEI. CDR3 length equals 15 residues. V was clipped by 6 bases and J by 2 bases, with 16 bases between them.

The chain has TRBV3-1 (or the pseudogene TRBV3-2) and TRBJ2-7; D possibly corresponds to TRBD2 (6 bases). Germline CDR1 LGHDT, CDR2 YNNKEL (reference sequence). The CDR3 has 14 amino acids. V shed 1 base and J shed 6 bases, with 13 bases lying between them. CDR3 region: CASSQAGTFPEQYF. As DNA, the CDR3 is TGTGCCAGCAGCCAAGCTGGGACTTTCCCCGAGCAGTACTTC.

V is TRBV6-5 and J is TRBJ1-5, with D tentatively TRBD1 (6 bases). V dropped 5 bases and J dropped 5 bases, with 13 bases sitting between them. Germline lookup yields CDR1 MNHEY and CDR2 SVGAGI. The CDR3 is made up of 14 amino acids. In DNA form, the CDR3 reads TGTGCCAGCAGTACAGACAGGAGAGATCAGCCCCAGCATTTT. This gives the protein CASSTDRRDQPQHF.

This clone occurred once. The chain combines TRBV4-1 with TRBJ2-3; D is ambiguous. CDR3 size: 17 residues. V was clipped by 0 bases and J by 1 base, with 14 bases between them. Germline CDR1 and CDR2: MGHRA and YSYEKL. CDR3 nucleotide sequence: TGCGCCAGCAGCCAAGAATTTGAGTTTTTGGGCACAGATACGCAGTATTTT. The encoded protein is CASSQEFEFLGTDTQYF.

The DNA of the CDR3 is TGTGCCAGCAGTTACGACACCCACGGCGAGCAGTACTTC. Amino acid sequence: CASSYDTHGEQYF. The V and J genes are TRBV6-5 and TRBJ2-7; D is unclear. CDR3 length equals 13 residues. Germline V gene lookup returns CDR1 MNHEY and CDR2 SVGAGI. V was pared by 2 bases and J by 6 bases, with 11 bases between.

The J gene is TRBJ1-1, the V gene TRBV7-9; 10 positions agree with TRBD1. V was clipped by 4 bases and J by 5 bases; unmatched bases: 13. CDR3 size: 17 residues. CDR1 is SEHNR and CDR2 is FQNEAQ in the germline V gene (reference sequence). The CDR3 DNA reads TGTGCCAGCAGCTCAGTGTTTCGGGACAGGGGAAAAACTGAAGCTTTCTTT. The encoded protein is CASSSVFRDRGKTEAFF.

The gene calls are TRBV11-3 and TRBJ2-7; 9 nucleotides line up with TRBD1. Germline CDR1 is SGHNT and CDR2 is YENEEA. The V gene end was trimmed by 5 bases and the J gene end by 6 bases; junction bases not matched to a gene: 8. This CDR3 has 14 residues. The chain's CDR3 is CASSPGQGNGEQYF. For the CDR3, the DNA is TGTGCCAGCAGCCCCGGACAGGGGAACGGCGAGCAGTACTTC. The full variable domain, with the rest looked up from reference TRBV11-3 and TRBJ2-7, is EAGVVQSPRYKIIEKKQPVAFWCNPISGHNTLYWYLQNLGQGPELLIRYENEEAVDDSQLPKDRFSAERLKGVDSTLKIQPAELGDSAVYLCASSPGQGNGEQYFGPGTRLTVT.

The rearrangement uses TRBV12-3 or TRBV12-4 and TRBJ2-3; D ambiguous. The CDR3 runs 13 residues. Trimming removed 6 bases at V and 2 bases at J, with 9 bases between. CDR3 amino acids: CASSSPPTDTQYF. In DNA, the CDR3 is TGTGCCAGCAGCTCCCCCCCCACAGATACGCAGTATTTT.

V usage is TRBV27 and J usage is TRBJ1-1, with D hard to call. This CDR3 comprises 18 residues. V gave up 5 bases and J gave up 1 base, with 23 bases separating them. The germline V gene encodes CDR1 MNHEY and CDR2 SMNVEV (reference sequence). CDR3 nucleotides: TGTGCCAGCAGTGGGCGGGGTTTAGACTACTATGGGAACACTGAAGCTTTCTTT. This translates into CASSGRGLDYYGNTEAFF.

This chain links TRBV2 with TRBJ1-1; 7 bases are shared with TRBD1. V shed 11 bases and J 2 bases; nucleotides not matched to a gene: 8. Germline loops: CDR1 SNHLY, CDR2 FYNNEI. This CDR3 spans 13 amino acids. CDR3 DNA sequence: TGTGCCGGTAGACAGGGCTTTAACACTGAAGCTTTCTTT. As protein: CAGRQGFNTEAFF.

The rearrangement joins TRBV7-2 to TRBJ1-1; D gene unclear. CDR1 is SGHTA and CDR2 is FQGNSA in the germline V gene. V lost 2 bases, J lost 1 base, and 14 bases lay in between. This CDR3 has 16 residues. The CDR3 sequence: CASSLSYGLTNTEAFF. The CDR3 bases are TGTGCCAGCAGCTTAAGTTACGGGTTAACGAACACTGAAGCTTTCTTT.

The chain carries TRBV7-8 and TRBJ2-1; 9 bases are shared with TRBD1. With V trimmed by 5 bases and J by 5 bases, 7 bases remained unmatched. Germline CDR1 and CDR2: SGHVS and FQNEAQ. The CDR3 length is 15 residues. In DNA form, the CDR3 reads TGTGCCAGCAGCACACCCGGGACAGGGAACAATGAGCAGTTCTTC. It yields the protein CASSTPGTGNNEQFF.

The CDR3 DNA sequence: TGTGCCAGCAGCCAAGATAGCCGGGTTTACGAGCAGTTCTTC. Protein sequence: CASSQDSRVYEQFF. The chain employs TRBV3-1 (or the pseudogene TRBV3-2) and TRBJ2-1; D is ambiguous. V was clipped by 0 bases and J by 10 bases, with 13 bases between them. The germline CDR1 and CDR2 sequences are LGHDT and YNNKEL (reference sequence). CDR3 length equals 14 residues.

The rearrangement joins TRBV4-1 to TRBJ2-5, with 8 bases identical to TRBD2. The V segment lost 4 bases and the J segment 2 bases; nucleotides outside the gene matches: 3. This CDR3 comprises 14 residues. Germline CDR1 is MGHRA and CDR2 is YSYEKL. The chain's CDR3 is CASSLGGAQETQYF. The CDR3 DNA reads as TGCGCCAGCAGCCTCGGGGGGGCGCAAGAGACCCAGTACTTC.

This clone showed up many times. V and J are TRBV7-9 and TRBJ2-2; the D gene is possibly TRBD1 (6 bases). V was trimmed by 6 bases and J by 6 bases, leaving 14 bases between them. Germline V gene sequence: CDR1 SEHNR, CDR2 FQNEAQ (reference sequence). This CDR3 has 14 residues. The CDR3 coding sequence is TGTGCCAGCAGGCCGGCAGGGGAGTCCGGGGAGCTGTTTTTT. This encodes CASRPAGESGELFF.

This chain links TRBV19 with TRBJ2-2; TRBD1 matches 8 bases. CDR3 size: 15 residues. CDR1 LNHDA and CDR2 SQIVND come from the germline V gene (reference sequence). Unmatched junction bases numbered 9, after V lost 3 bases and J lost 9 bases. CDR3 in amino acids: CASSIVLTGVRELFF. The CDR3 nucleotides are TGTGCCAGTAGTATTGTCCTGACAGGGGTTAGGGAGCTGTTTTTT.

This clone came up once. This sequence joins TRBV5-5 and TRBJ2-7; TRBD1 agrees at 7 bases. Germline values: CDR1 SGHKS, CDR2 YYEKEE (reference sequence). V dropped 7 bases and J dropped 2; count of bases not matched to a gene: 6. The CDR3 covers 13 residues. The chain's CDR3 is CASHGTAPYEQYF. Written as DNA, the CDR3 is TGTGCCAGCCATGGGACAGCCCCCTACGAGCAGTACTTC.

The chain combines TRBV27 with TRBJ2-3, with 14 positions matching TRBD2. The CDR3 runs 17 residues. The germline gives CDR1 MNHEY, CDR2 SMNVEV (reference sequence). J lost 4 bases, V lost 5 bases, and 8 bases had no gene match. Here the CDR3 reads CASSPETSGGAADTQYF. As DNA, the CDR3 is TGTGCCAGCAGTCCCGAGACTAGCGGGGGGGCAGCAGATACGCAGTATTTT.

This clone was observed a handful of times. This chain joins TRBV6-6 and TRBJ2-1; the match to TRBD2 covers 11 bases. CDR1 MNHNY and CDR2 SVGAGI come from the germline V gene (reference sequence). The CDR3 spans 13 residues. Unmatched junction bases numbered 3, after V lost 10 bases and J lost 4 bases. The chain's CDR3 is CAIVAGGYNEQFF. The CDR3 region has the DNA TGTGCCATCGTAGCGGGGGGGTACAATGAGCAGTTCTTC.